The T cell receptor beta chain described here comes from a study of TET2 disruption in CD19-targeted CAR T cells. This table comes from immunoSEQ multiplex PCR, and its TCRdb copy is limited to in-frame clones, with some not included. Its table lists fewer than 2,500 clones. This clone ranks as medium-sized in terms of frequency. Its antigen remains unknown. The sequence runs out 3 residues before the end of the CDR3; the remainder is reconstructed from the germline J gene. The treatment was: autologous CTL019 cells: CD19 CAR with 4-1BB and CD3 zeta domains. The CD19 CAR carried TCR zeta and 4-1BB signaling domains. CTL019 was manufactured from peripheral blood T cells obtained by leukapheresis. The CDR3 totals 15 residues. The germline V gene has CDR1 SGHDT and CDR2 YYEEEE. V lost 2 bases and J lost 2, with 13 bases in between.

The V gene is TRBV5-6, the J gene TRBJ1-1; maybe TRBD1 (5 bases). The sequenced sample was CD8+ T cells sorted from cultured blood T cells, obtained for CD19 CAR T cell therapy. The TCR originated in a man aged 65-85 years with chronic lymphocytic leukemia. CDR3 bases read: TGTGCCAGCAGCTTCCCGGGGGTCGGAAACACTGAA. Translating gives CASSFPGVGNTE. The complete CDR3 reads CASSFPGVGNTEAFF.